These 32 T cell receptor beta chains share one sample of origin, sequenced in a study of CD8 T cells in Susac syndrome. An input of about 0.45 to 1 ug of RNA was subjected to reverse transcription using random hexamers. TCRdb processed the immunoSEQ multiplex PCR reads anew with MiXCR; each CDR3 protein has one entry. The table lists approximately 110,000 distinct CDR3 sequences, 80% to 95% of them singletons. Material for sequencing was CD8+ T cells from PBMCs. The receptors here all came from a human donor with multiple sclerosis.

This clonotype was seen just once. V usage is TRBV12-3 or TRBV12-4 and J usage is TRBJ1-6, with D perhaps matching TRBD1 (5 bases). Trimming removed 3 bases at V and 2 bases at J, with 8 bases between. This CDR3 region has 15 residues. CDR3 protein: CASSFGGTYNSPLHF. The CDR3 nucleotides read TGTGCCAGCAGTTTCGGGGGGACCTATAATTCACCCCTCCACTTT.

The chain carries TRBV7-9 and TRBJ1-1, with 7 bases lining up with TRBD1. The V segment lost 5 bases and the J segment 3 bases; nucleotides outside the gene matches: 18. This CDR3 comprises 18 residues. The V gene's germline CDR1 is SEHNR and CDR2 FQNEAQ (reference sequence). CDR3 loop: CASSPRQGFTVRDTEAFF. CDR3 nucleotide sequence: TGTGCCAGCAGCCCCCGACAGGGTTTTACTGTTAGGGACACTGAAGCTTTCTTT. The full variable domain, rest sourced from reference TRBV7-9 and TRBJ1-1, is DTGVSQNPRHKITKRGQNVTFRCDPISEHNRLYWYRQTLGQGPEFLTYFQNEAQLEKSRLLSDRFSAERPKGSFSTLEIQRTEQGDSAMYLCASSPRQGFTVRDTEAFFGQGTRLTVV.

This chain uses TRBV5-1 with TRBJ2-7; a possible D gene is TRBD1 (5 bases). V lost 5 bases and J 4 bases, leaving 13 bases between the germline ends. The CDR3 spans 13 residues. CDR1 is SGHRS, CDR2 YFSETQ, per germline. The CDR3 nucleotides are TGCGCCAGCAGTGGGGCAGGGTCTTACGAGCAGTACTTC. Amino acids: CASSGAGSYEQYF.

The chain links TRBV6-9 to TRBJ2-2; a weak D match, TRBD2 (5 bases). The CDR3 is 14 amino acids. The V gene's germline CDR1 is MNHGY and CDR2 SVAAGI. Trimming left V 8 bases short and J 1 base short, with 11 bases between. CDR3 bases: TGTGCCAGCGGTATTAGCGAGAACACCGGGGAGCTGTTTTTT. Its translation is CASGISENTGELFF.

This clonotype has just a few counts. This chain joins TRBV5-1 and TRBJ1-1; D is unclear. CDR1 and CDR2 (germline): SGHRS, YFSETQ. Trimming cost V 0 bases and J 1 base, with 4 bases left between them. This CDR3 spans 13 amino acids. The DNA for the CDR3 is TGCGCCAGCAGCTTGGCGACGAACACTGAAGCTTTCTTT. It yields the protein CASSLATNTEAFF. Filled out from reference TRBV5-1 and TRBJ1-1, the complete variable domain reads KAGVTQTPRYLIKTRGQQVTLSCSPISGHRSVSWYQQTPGQGLQFLFEYFSETQRNKGNFPGRFSGRQFSNSRSEMNVSTLELGDSALYLCASSLATNTEAFFGQGTRLTVV.

The chain joins TRBV29-1 to TRBJ1-2; D is uncertain. Germline V gene lookup returns CDR1 SQVTM and CDR2 ANQGSEA. The CDR3 is made up of 14 amino acids. Trimming cost V 0 bases and J 4 bases, with 12 bases left between them. The CDR3 coding sequence is TGCAGCGTTGAAGATGAGGGATACCCCTATGGCTACACCTTC. Encoded protein: CSVEDEGYPYGYTF. Variable domain in full (rest from reference TRBV29-1 and TRBJ1-2): SAVISQKPSRDICQRGTSLTIQCQVDSQVTMMFWYRQQPGQSLTLIATANQGSEATYESGFVIDKFPISRPNLTFSTLTVSNMSPEDSSIYLCSVEDEGYPYGYTFGSGTRLTVV.

The V call is TRBV15, the J call TRBJ2-1; the match to TRBD2 covers 11 bases. Germline V gene data show CDR1 as LNHNV and CDR2 as YYDKDF (reference sequence). CDR3 length equals 14 residues. Trimming at V came to 3 bases and at J to 9 bases, leaving 4 bases not matched to a gene. The CDR3 reads CATSRKTSGVEQFF. CDR3 DNA: TGTGCCACCAGCAGGAAGACTAGCGGGGTTGAGCAGTTCTTC.

This clonotype appeared a single time. The chain joins TRBV5-8 to TRBJ2-1; TRBD2 matches at 13 bases. CDR1 is SGHTS, CDR2 YDEGEE, per germline. CDR3 size: 15 residues. Losses at the gene ends were 0 bases for V and 10 bases for J; bases not matched to a gene: 4. CDR3 sequence reads: CASSLGTSGGREQFF. CDR3 DNA sequence: TGTGCCAGCAGCTTGGGGACTAGCGGGGGACGCGAGCAGTTCTTC.

V is TRBV12-3 or TRBV12-4 and J is TRBJ1-2; D is undetermined. Trimming removed 6 bases at V and 0 bases at J, with 14 bases between. The CDR3 spans 15 residues. The CDR3 region is CASSQAVRPNYGYTF. As DNA, the CDR3 is TGTGCCAGCAGCCAAGCCGTCAGGCCTAACTATGGCTACACCTTC.

This chain connects TRBV6-7 to TRBJ2-5; D is possibly TRBD2 (6 bases). TRBV6-7 counts as an open reading frame of uncertain function. Trimming removed 5 bases from V and 9 bases from J, with 16 bases in between. This CDR3 has 13 amino acids. CDR3 nucleotide sequence: TGTGCCAGCAGTCCGGGGGTACCGGTGTCCCAGTACTTC. Translating it yields CASSPGVPVSQYF.

This rearrangement joins TRBV2 to TRBJ2-2, with TRBD2 identical over 11 bases. The germline CDR1 and CDR2 sequences are SNHLY and FYNNEI. Unmatched junction bases numbered 26, after V lost 7 bases and J lost 4 bases. This CDR3 has 22 residues. This CDR3 is CASTNLPPRLAGRGVGTGELFF. The CDR3 coding sequence is TGTGCCAGCACTAACCTACCCCCGAGACTAGCGGGACGAGGGGTAGGCACCGGGGAGCTGTTTTTT.

The V and J genes are TRBV7-8 and TRBJ1-5; TRBD1 might be the D (6 bases). Germline V gene lookup returns CDR1 SGHVS and CDR2 FQNEAQ. V lost 5 bases and J 6 bases, leaving 14 bases between the germline ends. This CDR3 region has 14 residues. CDR3 residues: CASSPYRGAQPQHF. The CDR3, as DNA: TGTGCCAGCAGCCCTTACCGGGGGGCTCAGCCCCAGCATTTT.

The chain is built from TRBV18 and TRBJ1-5; TRBD1 matches 7 bases. The V and J ends lost 1 base and 3 bases, in that order; junction bases with no gene match: 6. The CDR3 spans 16 residues. Germline V gene data show CDR1 as KGHSH and CDR2 as LQKENI. The CDR3 nucleotides are TGTGCCAGCTCACCACGGGTCCAGGGGGACAATCAGCCCCAGCATTTT. Protein: CASSPRVQGDNQPQHF.

The chain joins TRBV18 to TRBJ2-7; 8 nucleotides match TRBD1. Germline V gives CDR1 KGHSH, CDR2 LQKENI. The CDR3 length is 15 residues. The V and J ends lost 5 bases and 1 base, in that order; junction bases with no gene match: 7. CDR3: CASSTSRTGSYEQYF. The CDR3, as DNA: TGTGCCAGCTCAACCTCTAGGACAGGGTCCTACGAGCAGTACTTC.

V and J are TRBV29-1 and TRBJ2-1, with 12 bases fitting TRBD2. V lost 5 bases, J lost 9 bases, and 5 bases stayed unmatched. Germline V gene sequence: CDR1 SQVTM, CDR2 ANQGSEA. The CDR3 totals 13 residues. CDR3 loop: CSVPSGRAPEQFF. CDR3 DNA: TGCAGCGTTCCTAGCGGGAGGGCCCCTGAGCAGTTCTTC.

The chain joins TRBV7-9 to TRBJ1-2, with D unclear. The CDR3 contains 13 residues. Germline values: CDR1 SEHNR, CDR2 FQNEAQ (reference sequence). The V and J ends lost 2 bases and 8 bases respectively, with 12 bases between them. CDR3 sequence reads: CASSLNGEQGYTF. Here the CDR3 DNA reads TGTGCCAGCAGCTTAAACGGGGAACAGGGCTACACCTTC.

The rearrangement joins TRBV2 to TRBJ2-6; D call uncertain. The CDR3 covers 14 residues. Per the germline V gene, CDR1 is SNHLY and CDR2 is FYNNEI. V was cut by 4 bases and J by 4 bases, with 8 bases left in between. The CDR3 loop reads CASSVGFGANVLTF. DNA for the CDR3: TGTGCCAGCAGTGTGGGGTTCGGGGCCAACGTCCTGACTTTC.

J is TRBJ2-1 and V is TRBV5-1; perhaps TRBD1 as D (5 bases). The CDR3 has 14 residues. The V gene lost 4 bases and the J gene lost 7 bases, with 15 bases spanning the gap. Germline CDR1 is SGHRS and CDR2 is YFSETQ. Here the CDR3 DNA reads TGCGCCAGCAGCGCCAGGGCGCCGTGGAATGAGCAGTTCTTC. Translating gives CASSARAPWNEQFF.

This clonotype appeared a single time. The genes are TRBV2 and TRBJ2-5, with 14 bases aligning to TRBD2. Trimming at V came to 6 bases and at J to 4 bases, leaving 1 base not matched to a gene. CDR3 length equals 14 residues. Germline V gives CDR1 SNHLY, CDR2 FYNNEI. Here the CDR3 DNA reads TGTGCCAGCAGCGGACTAGCGGGAGGAGAGACCCAGTACTTC. It translates to CASSGLAGGETQYF. The variable domain in full, completed from reference TRBV2 and TRBJ2-5, reads EPEVTQTPSHQVTQMGQEVILRCVPISNHLYFYWYRQILGQKVEFLVSFYNNEISEKSEIFDDQFSVERPDGSNFTLKIRSTKLEDSAMYFCASSGLAGGETQYFGPGTRLLVL.

The V gene is TRBV25-1, the J gene TRBJ1-1, with TRBD1 as a possible D gene (6 bases). Germline-derived CDR1 and CDR2 are MGHDK and SYGVNS. The CDR3 length is 14 residues. With 3 bases removed from V and 7 bases from J, the gap between germline ends came to 15 bases. The CDR3 loop reads CASSDRTAEGEAFF. CDR3 bases: TGTGCCAGCAGTGACCGGACAGCCGAGGGTGAAGCTTTCTTT.

The V and J genes are TRBV7-9 and TRBJ1-1, with D perhaps matching TRBD1 (5 bases). Trimming removed 5 bases at V and 2 bases at J, with 15 bases between. The CDR3 runs 15 residues. Germline CDR1 is SEHNR and CDR2 is FQNEAQ (reference sequence). CDR3 in DNA: TGTGCCAGCAGCCCGTCGGCAGGGATAAACACTGAAGCTTTCTTT. Protein sequence: CASSPSAGINTEAFF.

This clonotype has a handful of counts. This sequence joins TRBV7-6 and TRBJ1-5, with TRBD1 as a possible D gene (5 bases). This CDR3 comprises 14 residues. Trimming removed 1 base from V and 5 bases from J, with 9 bases in between. Germline V gene data show CDR1 as SGHVS and CDR2 as FNYEAQ. CDR3 amino acids: CASSLGGRDQPQHF. The CDR3 DNA reads as TGTGCCAGCAGCTTAGGGGGCAGGGATCAGCCCCAGCATTTT.

The rearrangement joins TRBV28 to TRBJ2-2, with 11 bases fitting TRBD2. CDR3 size: 19 residues. The germline V gene encodes CDR1 MDHEN and CDR2 SYDVKM. V was pared by 5 bases and J by 0 bases, with 11 bases of the junction left unmatched. CDR3 sequence: CASSTTGTSGGTNTGELFF. CDR3 DNA: TGTGCCAGCAGTACCACCGGGACTAGCGGTGGAACGAACACCGGGGAGCTGTTTTTT.

V and J are TRBV29-1 and TRBJ1-5; 10 bases line up with TRBD1. CDR1 and CDR2 (germline): SQVTM, ANQGSEA. Losses at the gene ends were 6 bases for V and 1 base for J; bases not matched to a gene: 9. The CDR3 spans 16 residues. Here the CDR3 reads CSVIPGDRGSNQPQHF. The CDR3, as DNA: TGCAGCGTAATCCCCGGGGACAGGGGAAGCAATCAGCCCCAGCATTTT.

This sequence joins TRBV7-3 and TRBJ2-1; 7 bases are a match to TRBD1. The J segment lost 2 bases and the V segment lost 5 bases, leaving 6 bases of the junction unmatched. The V gene's germline CDR1 is SGHTA and CDR2 FQGTGA. The CDR3 length is 15 residues. In DNA, the CDR3 is TGTGCCAGCAGCACCGGGACAGCAACCTACAATGAGCAGTTCTTC. Encoded protein: CASSTGTATYNEQFF.

Details on this clonotype: Its ends do not fully match the called genes, so a read error is possible. CDR3 region: CASNLSGNNNSPLHF. DNA for the CDR3: TGTGCCAGCAACCTCTCGGGAAATAATAATTCCCCCCTCCACTTT. The chain employs TRBV9 and TRBJ1-6; no reliable D call. CDR1 is SGDLS and CDR2 is YYNGEE in the germline V gene. CDR3 length: 15 residues. The whole variable domain, remainder taken from reference TRBV9 and TRBJ1-6, is DSGVTQTPKHLITATGQRVTLRCSPRSGDLSVYWYQQSLDQGLQFLIQYYNGEERAKGNILERFSAQQFPDLHSELNLSSLELGDSALYFCASNLSGNNNSPLHFGNGTRLTVT.

The CDR3 spells CASLPGVTEAFF. The CDR3 DNA reads as TGTGCCAGCCTCCCTGGGGTCACTGAAGCTTTCTTT. This rearrangement joins TRBV18 to TRBJ1-1; D is undetermined. The CDR3 contains 12 residues. CDR1 and CDR2 (germline): KGHSH, LQKENI. V shed 8 bases and J shed 4 bases, with 11 bases lying between them. Based on the CDR3 plus reference TRBV18 and TRBJ1-1, the full variable domain is NAGVMQNPRHLVRRRGQEARLRCSPMKGHSHVYWYRQLPEEGLKFMVYLQKENIIDESGMPKERFSAEFPKEGPSILRIQQVVRGDSAAYFCASLPGVTEAFFGQGTRLTVV.

The chain is built from TRBV9 and TRBJ2-2, with 8 bases lining up with TRBD1. V shed 0 bases, J shed 4 bases, and the junction held 5 bases outside the gene matches. Germline lookup yields CDR1 SGDLS and CDR2 YYNGEE. This CDR3 has 16 residues. CDR3 protein: CASSVGGQGATGELFF. The CDR3 region has the DNA TGTGCCAGCAGCGTAGGGGGGCAGGGGGCCACCGGGGAGCTGTTTTTT.

The CDR3 region has the DNA TGTGCCAGCAGTACCCCCGGGACTAGCGGGGGGGTTGGAGATACGCAGTATTTT. It codes for CASSTPGTSGGVGDTQYF. This chain links TRBV6-1 with TRBJ2-3, with 16 bases fitting TRBD2. The V segment lost 5 bases and the J segment 5 bases; nucleotides outside the gene matches: 10. The CDR3 covers 18 residues. The germline gives CDR1 MNHNS, CDR2 SASEGT.

The V gene is TRBV27, the J gene TRBJ2-7; the D gene is possibly TRBD2 (5 bases). Germline V lookup: CDR1 MNHEY, CDR2 SMNVEV (reference sequence). Between the trimmed V and J ends, which lost 0 bases and 5 bases, there was a span of 8 bases. This CDR3 comprises 13 residues. CDR3 sequence (DNA): TGTGCCAGCAGTTTATCGCCGGGAAACGAGCAGTACTTC. Amino acid sequence: CASSLSPGNEQYF.

The chain is built from TRBV12-5 and TRBJ1-5; possibly TRBD1 for D (6 bases). Germline V CDR1 and CDR2: LGHNT, FRNRAP. Deletions cut 5 bases from V and 0 bases from J, with 14 bases between. CDR3 length equals 16 residues. The DNA of the CDR3 is TGTGCTAGTGGTAAGGACAGAACCCTTAGCAATCAGCCCCAGCATTTT. It yields the protein CASGKDRTLSNQPQHF.

The V and J genes are TRBV6-5 and TRBJ1-4, with 8 bases identical to TRBD1. CDR1 is MNHEY, CDR2 SVGAGI, per germline. Losses at the gene ends were 6 bases for V and 10 bases for J; bases not matched to a gene: 10. This CDR3 is 14 amino acids long. Written as DNA, the CDR3 is TGTGCCAGCAGCCAGACCCCACAGGGGGGAAAACTGTTTTTT. It encodes CASSQTPQGGKLFF.